These T cell receptor beta chains were read from a single sample in a study of cytomegalovirus exposure and HLA in healthy donors. Assay: immunoSEQ multiplex PCR; the TCRdb copy retains only in-frame clones and omits some. Here the sample spans over 110,000 clones, roughly 86% being singletons. The sample taken for sequencing was PBMCs. All receptors come from a man between 18 and 35 years old in good health and CMV-seropositive. CDR3s include the opening cysteine and the closing phenylalanine or tryptophan. A D gene is named only where the DNA matches it firmly. Where a row states a size, it is once, few, many or the class of an expanded clone; other rows omit it.

d_call: TRBD2
v_call: TRBV27
j_call: TRBJ2-1
clone_size: once
cdr3_aa: CASSLFVSGSPYNEQFF
cdr3_nt: TGTGCCAGCAGTCTTTTTGTTAGCGGGAGTCCCTACAATGAGCAGTTCTTC

d_call: .
v_call: TRBV5-1
j_call: TRBJ1-4
clone_size: .
cdr3_aa: CASSLGWGLEEKLFF
cdr3_nt: TGCGCCAGCAGCTTGGGTTGGGGGCTTGAGGAAAAACTGTTTTTT

d_call: .
v_call: TRBV5-1
j_call: TRBJ2-3
clone_size: .
cdr3_aa: CASSLAFLALKTDTQYF
cdr3_nt: TGCGCCAGCAGCTTGGCTTTCCTAGCCCTAAAAACAGATACGCAGTATTTT

d_call: .
v_call: TRBV5-1
j_call: TRBJ2-2
clone_size: .
cdr3_aa: CASSLASTGELFF
cdr3_nt: TGCGCCAGCAGCTTGGCTAGCACCGGGGAGCTGTTTTTT

d_call: .
v_call: TRBV11-2
j_call: TRBJ2-6
clone_size: .
cdr3_aa: CASSLWAGAGANVLTF
cdr3_nt: TGTGCCAGCAGCCTCTGGGCAGGGGCGGGGGCCAACGTCCTGACTTTC

d_call: .
v_call: TRBV7-7
j_call: TRBJ2-7
clone_size: .
cdr3_aa: CASSLADGQTYEQYF
cdr3_nt: TGTGCTAGCAGCTTAGCAGATGGACAGACCTACGAGCAGTACTTC

d_call: TRBD2
v_call: TRBV5-4
j_call: TRBJ2-5
clone_size: .
cdr3_aa: CASSSRLAGEETQYF
cdr3_nt: TGTGCCAGCAGCTCGCGACTAGCGGGAGAAGAGACCCAGTACTTC

d_call: .
v_call: TRBV5-1
j_call: TRBJ2-2
clone_size: .
cdr3_aa: CASSSFANTGELFF
cdr3_nt: TGCGCCAGCAGCTCGTTTGCGAACACCGGGGAGCTGTTTTTT

d_call: TRBD2
v_call: TRBV14
j_call: TRBJ2-1
clone_size: .
cdr3_aa: CASSPSGSEQFF
cdr3_nt: TGTGCCAGCAGCCCTAGCGGGAGTGAGCAGTTCTTC

d_call: .
v_call: TRBV29-1
j_call: TRBJ2-1
clone_size: .
cdr3_aa: CSADKGGLQFF
cdr3_nt: TGCAGCGCTGACAAAGGCGGGCTGCAGTTCTTC

d_call: .
v_call: TRBV2
j_call: TRBJ1-2
clone_size: .
cdr3_aa: CASRMDRHYGYTF
cdr3_nt: TGTGCCAGCAGGATGGACAGACACTATGGCTACACCTTC

d_call: TRBD2
v_call: TRBV27
j_call: TRBJ2-5
clone_size: .
cdr3_aa: CASSLGSGRAGETQYF
cdr3_nt: TGTGCCAGCAGTTTAGGAAGCGGGAGGGCCGGAGAGACCCAGTACTTC

d_call: TRBD1
v_call: TRBV11-2
j_call: TRBJ2-1
clone_size: .
cdr3_aa: CASSLDTGTGYNEQFF
cdr3_nt: TGTGCCAGCAGCTTAGATACCGGGACAGGCTACAATGAGCAGTTCTTC

d_call: .
v_call: TRBV19
j_call: TRBJ1-5
clone_size: few
cdr3_aa: CASTDRNQPQHF
cdr3_nt: TGTGCCAGTACAGACAGGAATCAGCCCCAGCATTTT

d_call: TRBD1
v_call: TRBV7-9
j_call: TRBJ2-2
clone_size: .
cdr3_aa: CASSPDRGVF
cdr3_nt: TGTGCCAGCAGCCCCGACAGGGGGGTTTTT

d_call: .
v_call: TRBV10-3
j_call: TRBJ1-2
clone_size: .
cdr3_aa: CAISDPKVDRENYGYTF
cdr3_nt: TGTGCCATCAGTGACCCGAAAGTAGACAGAGAAAACTATGGCTACACCTTC

d_call: TRBD1
v_call: TRBV28
j_call: TRBJ1-5
clone_size: .
cdr3_aa: CASSFKGAQDF
cdr3_nt: TGTGCCAGCAGTTTTAAGGGGGCCCAAGATTTT

d_call: .
v_call: TRBV10-3
j_call: TRBJ2-1
clone_size: .
cdr3_aa: CAIRQGGEQFF
cdr3_nt: TGTGCCATCAGACAGGGTGGGGAGCAGTTCTTC

d_call: TRBD2
v_call: TRBV5-1
j_call: TRBJ2-3
clone_size: .
cdr3_aa: CASSGGVGRGTDTQYF
cdr3_nt: TGCGCCAGCAGCGGCGGGGTGGGGAGGGGCACAGATACGCAGTATTTT

d_call: .
v_call: TRBV5-4
j_call: TRBJ1-6
clone_size: once
cdr3_aa: CASSPDRPTDLATSPLHF
cdr3_nt: TGTGCCAGCAGCCCAGACCGACCTACGGACTTGGCAACTTCACCCCTCCACTTT

d_call: TRBD2
v_call: TRBV30
j_call: TRBJ2-1
clone_size: .
cdr3_aa: CAWSRGAGGYNEQFF
cdr3_nt: TGTGCCTGGAGCCGGGGAGCGGGAGGCTACAATGAGCAGTTCTTC

d_call: .
v_call: TRBV25-1
j_call: TRBJ1-5
clone_size: .
cdr3_aa: CASSDSGYIVAQHF
cdr3_nt: TGTGCCAGCAGTGACAGCGGCTATATTGTAGCCCAGCATTTT

d_call: .
v_call: TRBV6-5
j_call: TRBJ2-6
clone_size: .
cdr3_aa: CASSYYPSSGANVLTF
cdr3_nt: TGTGCCAGCAGTTACTACCCCAGCTCTGGGGCCAACGTCCTGACTTTC

d_call: TRBD1
v_call: TRBV5-1
j_call: TRBJ2-2
clone_size: .
cdr3_aa: CASSSHRGLNTGELFF
cdr3_nt: TGCGCCAGCAGTTCGCACAGGGGTCTGAACACCGGGGAGCTGTTTTTT

d_call: .
v_call: TRBV19
j_call: TRBJ1-2
clone_size: .
cdr3_aa: CASSRNFLTDGGYGYTF
cdr3_nt: TGTGCCAGTAGTCGGAATTTCCTTACAGACGGGGGCTATGGCTACACCTTC

d_call: .
v_call: TRBV27
j_call: TRBJ2-3
clone_size: .
cdr3_aa: CASSLWGLTATDTQYF
cdr3_nt: TGTGCCAGCAGTTTATGGGGCCTGACTGCCACAGATACGCAGTATTTT

d_call: TRBD2
v_call: TRBV6-5
j_call: TRBJ2-7
clone_size: .
cdr3_aa: CASSRKRGEQYF
cdr3_nt: TGTGCCAGCAGCCGTAAGCGGGGAGAGCAGTACTTC

d_call: .
v_call: TRBV6-1
j_call: TRBJ1-1
clone_size: .
cdr3_aa: CASRTAVNTEAFF
cdr3_nt: TGTGCCAGCAGAACAGCTGTGAACACTGAAGCTTTCTTT

d_call: TRBD1
v_call: TRBV5-5
j_call: TRBJ1-1
clone_size: .
cdr3_aa: CASSRDRGRTEAFF
cdr3_nt: TGTGCCAGCAGCCGGGACAGGGGGCGGACTGAAGCTTTCTTT